This TCR beta chain derives from a study of shared clonotypes between healthy human individuals. Notes on the study in general: Though the depth was large, rarefaction showed that sorted-subset sequencing was incomplete.

The germline gives CDR1 SNHLY, CDR2 FYNNEI. The CDR3 is 13 residues long. Deletions cut 11 bases from V and 3 bases from J, with 16 bases between. Only in-frame clones appear in the TCRdb table, and some are missing; sequencing was by immunoSEQ multiplex PCR. The data hold some 1.5 million clones, with approximately 98% observed a single time. With respect to this clone: Its specificity is unknown.

This TCR was recovered from a man in his thirties or forties in good health. V gene TRBV2 combines with J gene TRBJ2-5, with D perhaps TRBD1 or TRBD2 (5 bases each). Sample: naive CD4+ T cells sorted from blood. As to subset: CD45RA+ positively selected. CDR3 amino acids: CACRRGREETQYF. CDR3 DNA: TGTGCCTGCCGCCGGGGCAGGGAAGAGACCCAGTACTTC.